This TCR beta chain was recovered during a study of cytomegalovirus exposure and HLA in healthy donors. The overall study: Inside one of the first data releases sat 75 million to 100 million unique TCRs taken from HLA-typed donors.

Study-wide results and limits: Upon later analysis, HLA-associated TCR beta chains proved more clonally expanded than other, equally common chains. A missense DCLRE1C variant was associated with V- and J-gene trimming of TCR beta chains in a later analysis, and an independent cohort replicated the association. Reports described diagnosis of cytomegalovirus status by the classifier as highly specific and sensitive.

In the PCR, 60 Vbeta and 13 Jbeta primers were used. The table came from immunoSEQ multiplex PCR; TCRdb's copy has only in-frame clones and leaves some out. The sample records some 170,000 clones, about 80% being singletons. On this clone: Antigen specificity is unknown.

Germline-derived CDR1 and CDR2 are ENHRY and SYGVKD. V shed 7 bases, J shed 0 bases, and the junction held 3 bases outside the gene matches. The CDR3 length is 14 residues. The chain couples TRBV10-3 to TRBJ2-5; 9 nucleotides line up with TRBD2. The clonotype originates from a woman aged 45-59 years in good health and CMV-seronegative. Material: PBMCs. CDR3 coding DNA: TGTGCCATCAAACAGCGGGGGGACCAAGAGACCCAGTACTTC. Its translation is CAIKQRGDQETQYF.